The 30 T cell receptor beta chains in this list originate from one sample, sequenced in a study of blood T cells in healthy people across ages. A second about 7 to 12 cycle PCR used barcoded and J-beta primers. TCRdb itself ran the 5' RACE reads through MiXCR, one entry per CDR3 protein. Of more than 1,000,000 distinct CDR3 sequences listed, roughly 24% are singletons. These data were also reused for a study on T cells of mothers and their children.

The sample consisted of blood. These receptors were taken from a girl aged 2-9 years in good health.

This clonotype has only a few counts. The CDR3 DNA follows: TGTGCCAGCAGTTTCGCGGGACAAAACAATGAGCAGTTCTTC. It translates to CASSFAGQNNEQFF. The chain links TRBV27 to TRBJ2-1; the D gene could be TRBD1 or TRBD2 (6 bases each). The length of the CDR3 is 14 residues. V lost 3 bases and J 5 bases, leaving 11 bases between the germline ends. CDR1 MNHEY and CDR2 SMNVEV come from the germline V gene (reference sequence).

This clonotype was detected only a few times. The chain is built from TRBV7-9 and TRBJ1-2, with D tentatively TRBD1 (6 bases). CDR1 is SEHNR, CDR2 FQNEAQ, per germline (reference sequence). Trimming removed 3 bases from V and 5 bases from J, with 13 bases in between. There are 14 residues in the CDR3. DNA for the CDR3: TGTGCCAGCAGCTTTTTGGGGGGGGCGTATGGCTACACCTTC. Protein sequence: CASSFLGGAYGYTF. The variable domain in full, with the rest retrieved from reference TRBV7-9 and TRBJ1-2, is DTGVSQNPRHKITKRGQNVTFRCDPISEHNRLYWYRQTLGQGPEFLTYFQNEAQLEKSRLLSDRFSAERPKGSFSTLEIQRTEQGDSAMYLCASSFLGGAYGYTFGSGTRLTVV.

The chain uses TRBV7-3 and TRBJ2-1; D is possibly TRBD2 (6 bases). Germline CDR1 and CDR2: SGHTA and FQGTGA. With 5 bases removed from V and 5 bases from J, the gap between germline ends came to 16 bases. There are 15 residues in the CDR3. Written as DNA, the CDR3 is TGTGCCAGCAGCCCCGGAGGGTTGGGCGACAATGAGCAGTTCTTC. Encoded protein: CASSPGGLGDNEQFF.

This clonotype was detected a few times. The V and J genes are TRBV20-1 and TRBJ2-5; 9 bases align to TRBD2. Germline CDR1 is DFQATT and CDR2 is SNEGSKA (reference sequence). This CDR3 contains 15 residues. Trimming at V came to 3 bases and at J to 2 bases, leaving 7 bases not matched to a gene. The CDR3 sequence: CSARRAGGPQETQYF. The CDR3 DNA follows: TGCAGTGCTAGGCGAGCGGGAGGACCACAAGAGACCCAGTACTTC.

This clonotype has a handful of counts. V and J are TRBV7-8 and TRBJ2-3, with D possibly TRBD1 on 6 matching bases. This CDR3 is built from 15 residues. Per the germline V gene, CDR1 is SGHVS and CDR2 is FQNEAQ. The V and J ends lost 4 bases and 4 bases respectively, with 15 bases between them. This chain's CDR3 is CASSSGVGLADTQYF. The CDR3 DNA reads as TGTGCCAGCAGCTCAGGGGTCGGGTTGGCAGATACGCAGTATTTT. Full variable domain (remainder filled in from reference TRBV7-8 and TRBJ2-3): GAGVSQSPRYKVAKRGQDVALRCDPISGHVSLFWYQQALGQGPEFLTYFQNEAQLDKSGLPSDRFFAERPEGSVSTLKIQRTQQEDSAVYLCASSSGVGLADTQYFGPGTRLTVL.

The gene calls are TRBV29-1 and TRBJ2-3; D might be TRBD1 (5 bases). Deletions cut 0 bases from V and 0 bases from J, with 13 bases between. Germline V CDR1 and CDR2: SQVTM, ANQGSEA. The CDR3 sequence is 16 residues long. CDR3 sequence: CSVEDLAQDSTDTQYF. The CDR3 region has the DNA TGCAGCGTTGAAGATCTGGCACAGGATAGCACAGATACGCAGTATTTT.

This clonotype has only a few counts. J is TRBJ1-1 and V is TRBV13; D is unclear. Per germline, CDR1 PRHDT and CDR2 FYEKMQ (reference sequence). The CDR3 length is 11 residues. Trimming removed 5 bases from V and 8 bases from J, with 9 bases in between. The CDR3 coding sequence is TGTGCCAGCAGCCCGGGGTACGAAGCTTTCTTT. It codes for CASSPGYEAFF.

DNA of the CDR3: TGCAGTGCCGAAACTCCTGGGCAGGGTTTGTCCTACGAGCAGTACTTC. Translating it yields CSAETPGQGLSYEQYF. V gene TRBV20-1 combines with J gene TRBJ2-7; TRBD1 might be the D (5 bases). The V gene's germline CDR1 is DFQATT and CDR2 SNEGSKA (reference sequence). V shed 6 bases and J shed 1 base, with 22 bases lying between them. This CDR3 has 16 amino acids.

This sequence joins TRBV7-9 and TRBJ2-5, with D uncertain. The V gene lost 2 bases and the J gene lost 5 bases, with 12 bases spanning the gap. The CDR3 is 14 amino acids. Germline values: CDR1 SEHNR, CDR2 FQNEAQ (reference sequence). DNA of the CDR3: TGTGCCAGCAGCTTATTGAAAGGGATGGAGACCCAGTACTTC. Protein: CASSLLKGMETQYF.

The V gene is TRBV27, the J gene TRBJ2-5; D is uncertain. The tail of the sequence fits TRBJ2-1 better, so the J call may be wrong. Germline loops: CDR1 MNHEY, CDR2 SMNVEV (reference sequence). The CDR3 runs to 13 residues. The CDR3 bases are TGTGCCAGCAGTTTGATTGCCCACAATGAGCAGTTCTTC. Amino acid sequence: CASSLIAHNEQFF.

The V and J genes are TRBV6-1 and TRBJ1-4; weak D call: TRBD1 (5 bases). Germline values: CDR1 MNHNS, CDR2 SASEGT. The CDR3 consists of 16 residues. Deletions cut 2 bases from V and 8 bases from J, with 18 bases between. CDR3 amino acids: CASSENSGPRGEKLFF. The CDR3 DNA sequence: TGTGCCAGCAGTGAAAATTCGGGGCCCCGAGGAGAAAAACTGTTTTTT.

This rearrangement joins TRBV7-6 to TRBJ2-5, with no clear D. The V gene lost 5 bases and the J gene lost 5 bases, with 18 bases spanning the gap. CDR1 is SGHVS and CDR2 is FNYEAQ in the germline V gene. The CDR3 extends over 15 amino acids. The chain's CDR3 is CASSRRPRTEETQYF. The CDR3 DNA sequence: TGTGCCAGCAGCCGACGACCCAGGACGGAGGAGACCCAGTACTTC.

This clonotype was counted many times. V usage is TRBV4-1 and J usage is TRBJ2-1, with unresolved D. The DNA matches TRBJ2-7 better at its end, which makes the J call doubtful. The CDR3 has 13 residues. The germline CDR1 and CDR2 sequences are MGHRA and YSYEKL. CDR3 sequence reads: CASSQDSAYEQYF. The DNA of the CDR3 is TGCGCCAGCAGCCAAGACTCGGCCTACGAGCAGTACTTC.

The gene calls are TRBV28 and TRBJ2-5; 12 bases align to TRBD2. CDR3 length: 16 amino acids. Trimming cost V 6 bases and J 2 bases; bases outside gene matches: 7. Germline-derived CDR1 and CDR2 are MDHEN and SYDVKM. Here the CDR3 reads CASRGRLAGEQETQYF. The CDR3 DNA reads TGTGCCAGCAGGGGGAGACTAGCGGGGGAACAAGAGACCCAGTACTTC.

V gene TRBV20-1 combines with J gene TRBJ2-3; unclear D gene. Per germline, CDR1 DFQATT and CDR2 SNEGSKA (reference sequence). Trimming shortened V by 2 bases and J by 4 bases, and 13 bases separated the two germline ends. The CDR3 consists of 14 residues. CDR3 amino acids: CSARLPAVADTQYF. CDR3 in DNA: TGCAGTGCTAGACTCCCAGCTGTAGCAGATACGCAGTATTTT.

CDR3 DNA: TGCGCCAGCAGCGAGGGACAGGAACGGTTGATCTACGAGCAGTACTTC. Translation gives CASSEGQERLIYEQYF. The chain links TRBV5-1 to TRBJ2-7; TRBD1 aligns across 8 bases. Germline lookup yields CDR1 SGHRS and CDR2 YFSETQ. V lost 4 bases to trimming and J lost 3 bases; unmatched junction nucleotides: 12. The CDR3 totals 16 residues.

This clonotype was seen more than once but under ten times. J is TRBJ1-1 and V is TRBV6-2 or TRBV6-3; possibly TRBD1 for D (6 bases). The germline V gene has CDR1 MNHEY and CDR2 SVGEGT. Trimming cost V 5 bases and J 1 base, with 23 bases left between them. This CDR3 comprises 18 residues. In DNA form, the CDR3 reads TGTGCCAGCAGTCGCCTAAACGTCCGACAGGCTTCGAACACTGAAGCTTTCTTT. It specifies CASSRLNVRQASNTEAFF.

J is TRBJ2-3 and V is TRBV19, with D possibly being TRBD2 (6 bases). Germline CDR1 reads LNHDA; CDR2 reads SQIVND (reference sequence). There are 15 residues in the CDR3. Trimming shortened V by 2 bases and J by 0 bases, and 9 bases separated the two germline ends. The CDR3, as DNA: TGTGCCAGTAGTATAAGGAGCGGGAGCACAGATACGCAGTATTTT. Encoded protein: CASSIRSGSTDTQYF.

This clonotype was observed a handful of times. The chain recombines TRBV29-1 with TRBJ2-5, with 12 bases that match TRBD2. CDR3 size: 13 residues. V lost 7 bases to trimming and J lost 3 bases; unmatched junction nucleotides: 3. Germline loops: CDR1 SQVTM, CDR2 ANQGSEA. The CDR3 sequence: CSAWTSGKETQYF. The CDR3 DNA sequence: TGCAGCGCCTGGACTAGCGGGAAAGAGACCCAGTACTTC.

The chain combines TRBV7-9 with TRBJ2-5; no clear D. CDR1 is SEHNR and CDR2 is FQNEAQ in the germline V gene (reference sequence). The CDR3 spans 13 residues. V lost 3 bases and J lost 2, with 7 bases in between. The CDR3 loop reads CASSFPLQETQYF. Here the CDR3 DNA reads TGTGCCAGCAGCTTCCCGCTACAAGAGACCCAGTACTTC.

The V and J genes are TRBV4-2 and TRBJ2-5, with D possibly being TRBD1 (5 bases). The J call may be in error: the DNA end matches TRBJ2-7 better. This CDR3 contains 14 residues. Germline-derived CDR1 and CDR2 are LGHNA and YNFKEQ. The CDR3 sequence: CASSHPDSSYEQYF. The CDR3 region has the DNA TGTGCCAGCAGCCACCCTGACAGCTCCTACGAGCAGTACTTC.

The V call is TRBV14, the J call TRBJ2-5; 8 bases are a match to TRBD2. The germline gives CDR1 SGHDN, CDR2 FVKESK. The ends lost 3 bases at V and 0 bases at J; junction bases unmatched: 6. The CDR3 runs to 16 residues. CDR3 coding DNA: TGTGCCAGCAGCCATGCATGGCGGGAGGACCAAGAGACCCAGTACTTC. The encoded protein is CASSHAWREDQETQYF.

This clonotype was seen a few times. The gene calls are TRBV29-1 and TRBJ2-5; 9 nucleotides agree with TRBD1. The closer fit of TRBJ2-7 to the DNA end suggests the J call may be wrong. Germline assignment: CDR1 SQVTM and CDR2 ANQGSEA. This CDR3 contains 13 residues. CDR3 nucleotides: TGCAGCGTTGATGGGGGACAGGGCTACGAGCAGTACTTC. Amino acids: CSVDGGQGYEQYF.

This clonotype was detected only a few times. The chain combines TRBV29-1 with TRBJ2-3; TRBD2 might be the D (5 bases). The CDR3 runs to 13 residues. CDR1 and CDR2 (germline): SQVTM, ANQGSEA. V was pared by 6 bases and J by 2 bases, with 12 bases between. The CDR3 is CSVRGWATDTQYF. As DNA, the CDR3 is TGCAGCGTACGGGGATGGGCCACAGATACGCAGTATTTT.

This chain uses TRBV7-9 with TRBJ2-7; 9 nucleotides agree with TRBD1. V dropped 4 bases and J dropped 8; count of bases not matched to a gene: 3. CDR1 SEHNR and CDR2 FQNEAQ come from the germline V gene (reference sequence). The CDR3 totals 12 residues. The CDR3 sequence: CASSSDRGQQYF. In DNA form, the CDR3 reads TGTGCCAGCAGCTCGGACAGGGGACAGCAGTACTTC. Looking up the rest from reference TRBV7-9 and TRBJ2-7 gives the full variable domain: DTGVSQNPRHKITKRGQNVTFRCDPISEHNRLYWYRQTLGQGPEFLTYFQNEAQLEKSRLLSDRFSAERPKGSFSTLEIQRTEQGDSAMYLCASSSDRGQQYFGPGTRLTVT.

This clonotype was observed a few times. The chain has TRBV12-3 or TRBV12-4 and TRBJ1-3, with TRBD1 matching 9 bases. The junction had 10 bases not matched to a gene; V was cut back by 5 bases and J by 8 bases. This CDR3 is built from 15 residues. The DNA for the CDR3 is TGTGCCAGCAGTCCCGGGACAGGGTACGCGGACACCATATATTTT. Translation: CASSPGTGYADTIYF.

The chain uses TRBV29-1 and TRBJ1-1, with 10 bases matching TRBD1. CDR1 is SQVTM, CDR2 ANQGSEA, per germline. The CDR3 is 14 amino acids. The V gene end was trimmed by 0 bases and the J gene end by 8 bases; junction bases not matched to a gene: 6. CDR3 DNA: TGCAGCGTTGAAGAGTGGGACAGGGGCACGGAAGCTTTCTTT. Protein: CSVEEWDRGTEAFF.

This clonotype was observed a few times. Its ends do not fully match the called genes, so a read error is possible. This chain connects TRBV7-9 to TRBJ2-1, with TRBD2 matching 7 bases. The J call may be wrong; the DNA end is better matched by TRBJ2-7. CDR3 length equals 14 residues. Germline V gene lookup returns CDR1 SEHNR and CDR2 FQNEAQ (reference sequence). CDR3 residues: CASSLAGGREEQYF. The CDR3 nucleotides are TGTGCCAGCAGTTTAGCGGGCGGTCGAGAAGAGCAGTACTTC.

In this sample, this clonotype turned up a few times. The chain carries TRBV27 and TRBJ2-3; the D is unclear. Germline lookup yields CDR1 MNHEY and CDR2 SMNVEV (reference sequence). V was clipped by 6 bases and J by 4 bases, with 17 bases between them. This CDR3 is built from 15 residues. The CDR3 loop is CASSQDPASADTQYF. The CDR3 DNA follows: TGTGCCAGCAGCCAAGACCCGGCCAGCGCAGATACGCAGTATTTT.

This clonotype occurred a few times. This chain joins TRBV24-1 and TRBJ2-1; no firm D call. The CDR3 is made up of 14 amino acids. V dropped 1 base and J dropped 8 bases, with 11 bases sitting between them. Germline-derived CDR1 and CDR2 are KGHDR and SFDVKD. CDR3 loop: CATSDFRDGHEQFF. CDR3 nucleotide sequence: TGTGCCACCAGTGATTTTAGGGATGGACATGAGCAGTTCTTC.